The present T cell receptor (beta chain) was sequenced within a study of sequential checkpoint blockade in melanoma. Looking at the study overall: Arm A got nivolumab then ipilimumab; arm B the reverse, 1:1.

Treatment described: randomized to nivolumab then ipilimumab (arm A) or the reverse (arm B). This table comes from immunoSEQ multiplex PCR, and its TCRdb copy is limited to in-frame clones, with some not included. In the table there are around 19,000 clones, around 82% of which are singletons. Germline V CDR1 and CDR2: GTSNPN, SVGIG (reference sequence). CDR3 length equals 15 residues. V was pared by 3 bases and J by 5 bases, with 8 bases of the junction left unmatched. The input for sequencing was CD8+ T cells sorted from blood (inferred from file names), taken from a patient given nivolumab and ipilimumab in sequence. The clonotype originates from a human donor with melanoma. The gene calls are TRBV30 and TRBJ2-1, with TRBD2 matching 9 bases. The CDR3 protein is CAWSKGRGGHNEQFF. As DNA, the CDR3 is TGTGCCTGGAGCAAGGGGCGGGGGGGGCACAATGAGCAGTTCTTC.